These 19 T cell receptor beta chains came from one sample sequenced in a study of shared T cell receptors in the human thymus. Repertoires were generated with immunoSEQ multiplex PCR, while TCRdb's copy carries only in-frame clones and drops some. The sample gives 540,000 or so clones, approximately 80% of which show up once; 0.013% is in the top ten. The same data also went into a second study, on human thymus T cells.

Sequencing was carried out using thymocytes. Receptor source: a boy less than two years old with a congenital heart defect.

The chain combines TRBV7-2 with TRBJ2-7; TRBD1 is a possible D gene (6 bases). Deletions cut 5 bases from V and 3 bases from J, with 14 bases between. The CDR3 sequence is 14 residues long. Germline CDR1 reads SGHTA; CDR2 reads FQGNSA. The CDR3: CASSQGLARYEQYF. DNA of the CDR3: TGTGCCAGCAGCCAGGGGCTAGCCCGCTACGAGCAGTACTTC.

This clone showed up just once. The chain joins TRBV12-5 to TRBJ2-3, with a weak D call TRBD2 (6 bases). Trimming took off 7 bases at V and 8 bases at J, with 22 bases between the two ends. The CDR3 sequence is 15 residues long. Germline V CDR1 and CDR2: LGHNT, FRNRAP. The chain's CDR3 is CASALASPGDRTQYF. CDR3 in DNA: TGTGCTAGTGCCCTCGCCTCCCCGGGGGACCGTACGCAGTATTTT.

The V and J genes are TRBV7-9 and TRBJ2-7, with 9 bases matching TRBD2. Germline V gives CDR1 SEHNR, CDR2 FQNEAQ (reference sequence). The CDR3 has 16 residues. J gave up 3 bases and V 1 base, and 7 bases lay outside the gene matches. CDR3 nucleotide sequence: TGTGCCAGCAGCTTAGATCTGACTAGCGGTATCTACGAGCAGTACTTC. This translates into CASSLDLTSGIYEQYF. Based on the CDR3 plus reference TRBV7-9 and TRBJ2-7, the full variable domain is DTGVSQNPRHKITKRGQNVTFRCDPISEHNRLYWYRQTLGQGPEFLTYFQNEAQLEKSRLLSDRFSAERPKGSFSTLEIQRTEQGDSAMYLCASSLDLTSGIYEQYFGPGTRLTVT.

This chain joins TRBV27 and TRBJ2-5; TRBD1 matches at 7 bases. The J segment lost 5 bases and the V segment lost 2 bases, leaving 8 bases of the junction unmatched. Looked up from germline, CDR1 is MNHEY and CDR2 is SMNVEV (reference sequence). The CDR3 is 15 amino acids. The DNA for the CDR3 is TGTGCCAGCAGTTTAGGCGACAGGGCCAAGGAGACCCAGTACTTC. Residues: CASSLGDRAKETQYF.

Only a few counts were recorded for this clone. This rearrangement joins TRBV4-3 to TRBJ2-6; no reliable D call. Germline loops: CDR1 LGHNA, CDR2 YSLEER. Trimming stripped 4 bases from V and 4 bases from J, with 11 bases between. The CDR3 loop spans 15 amino acids. DNA of the CDR3: TGCGCCAGCAGCCCTAAGCGCCCGGGGGCCAACGTCCTGACTTTC. Translation: CASSPKRPGANVLTF.

A single count supports this clone. The V gene is TRBV7-2, the J gene TRBJ1-1, with TRBD1 matching over 8 bases. Germline V gene data show CDR1 as SGHTA and CDR2 as FQGNSA. The CDR3 loop spans 17 amino acids. The ends lost 4 bases at V and 0 bases at J; junction bases unmatched: 10. The CDR3 region is CASSSRTGTPMNTEAFF. In DNA form, the CDR3 reads TGTGCCAGCAGCTCCCGGACAGGGACGCCTATGAACACTGAAGCTTTCTTT.

This clone was observed a few times. The chain links TRBV19 to TRBJ1-2; 11 nucleotides agree with TRBD1. The CDR3 is 14 residues long. Germline V CDR1 and CDR2: LNHDA, SQIVND (reference sequence). V shed 4 bases, J shed 3 bases, and the junction held 1 base outside the gene matches. For the CDR3, the DNA is TGTGCCAGTAGTAGGGGACAGGGGGACTATGGCTACACCTTC. The encoded protein is CASSRGQGDYGYTF.

There are a few counts of this clone. The chain carries TRBV19 and TRBJ1-1; no clear D. Germline CDR1 and CDR2: LNHDA and SQIVND (reference sequence). CDR3 size: 15 residues. Trimming shortened V by 4 bases and J by 4 bases, and 16 bases separated the two germline ends. The CDR3 DNA sequence: TGTGCCAGTAGTAAGAACAGCAACATTATCACTGAAGCTTTCTTT. Translated, it gives CASSKNSNIITEAFF. Drawing the rest from reference TRBV19 and TRBJ1-1, the complete variable domain is DGGITQSPKYLFRKEGQNVTLSCEQNLNHDAMYWYRQDPGQGLRLIYYSQIVNDFQKGDIAEGYSVSREKKESFPLTVTSAQKNPTAFYLCASSKNSNIITEAFFGQGTRLTVV.

The rearrangement links TRBV18 to TRBJ2-7, with 7 positions matching TRBD2. Unmatched junction bases numbered 3, after V lost 3 bases and J lost 4 bases. Germline V gives CDR1 KGHSH, CDR2 LQKENI. The CDR3 sequence is 13 residues long. Here the CDR3 reads CASSPTSSYEQYF. The CDR3, as DNA: TGTGCCAGCTCACCGACTAGCTCGTACGAGCAGTACTTC.

The sample holds a few counts of this clone. CDR3 nucleotides: TGTGCCAGCAGCCAAGATACCACTAGCTCCTACGAGCAGTACTTC. Protein product: CASSQDTTSSYEQYF. The chain uses TRBV14 and TRBJ2-7; D perhaps matches TRBD2 (5 bases). Trimming left V 0 bases short and J 0 bases short, with 9 bases between. Germline lookup yields CDR1 SGHDN and CDR2 FVKESK. The CDR3 loop spans 15 amino acids.

V and J are TRBV27 and TRBJ1-1; D possibly corresponds to TRBD1 (6 bases). From germline, CDR1 is MNHEY and CDR2 SMNVEV (reference sequence). V lost 1 base to trimming and J lost 5 bases, with 14 bases between them. This CDR3 has 15 residues. The CDR3 region has the DNA TGTGCCAGCAGTTTATTCTCAGGGGTAGGTACTGAAGCTTTCTTT. Amino acid sequence: CASSLFSGVGTEAFF.

A few counts support this clone. This sequence joins TRBV19 and TRBJ2-1, with 8 bases aligning to TRBD1. J gave up 3 bases and V 7 bases, and 8 bases lay outside the gene matches. The germline V gene has CDR1 LNHDA and CDR2 SQIVND (reference sequence). The CDR3 contains 15 residues. The CDR3 coding sequence is TGTGCCAGTACCGTCGCCGGGACAGGCTACAATGAGCAGTTCTTC. Residues: CASTVAGTGYNEQFF.

The chain employs TRBV5-1 and TRBJ2-7, with TRBD1 matching 8 bases. The CDR3 loop spans 16 amino acids. Germline CDR1 reads SGHRS; CDR2 reads YFSETQ. V was pared by 0 bases and J by 2 bases, with 7 bases of the junction left unmatched. The CDR3 DNA sequence: TGCGCCAGCAGCTTGGGACCGGACAGGGCGGCCTACGAGCAGTACTTC. Amino acids: CASSLGPDRAAYEQYF.

This clone was seen once. V gene TRBV2 combines with J gene TRBJ1-5; TRBD1 aligns across 9 bases. The V segment lost 6 bases and the J segment 2 bases; nucleotides outside the gene matches: 8. Germline CDR1 SNHLY, CDR2 FYNNEI. The CDR3 is 16 residues long. CDR3 protein: CASRGQGFEGNQPQHF. DNA for the CDR3: TGTGCCAGCAGAGGACAGGGGTTTGAAGGCAATCAGCCCCAGCATTTT.

This chain links TRBV15 with TRBJ2-7, with D perhaps TRBD1 (6 bases). V was trimmed by 8 bases and J by 0 bases, leaving 11 bases between them. This CDR3 comprises 13 residues. The germline CDR1 and CDR2 sequences are LNHNV and YYDKDF (reference sequence). CDR3 in DNA: TGTGCCACCGGGGGCCCGAGCTCCTACGAGCAGTACTTC. This codes for CATGGPSSYEQYF.

The chain joins TRBV4-3 to TRBJ2-3; 9 bases align to TRBD2. CDR1 is LGHNA, CDR2 YSLEER, per germline. Trimming removed 0 bases from V and 4 bases from J; junction bases left unmatched: 14. There are 19 residues in the CDR3. The chain's CDR3 is CASSQEPNSGRFQPDTQYF. DNA for the CDR3: TGCGCCAGCAGCCAAGAGCCTAATAGCGGGAGATTCCAGCCAGATACGCAGTATTTT.

With respect to this clone: The conserved final phenylalanine or tryptophan is absent from the CDR3, which likely points to a read error. No DNA is shown, since the ends of the CDR3 on it are uncertain; the CDR3 is the one TCRdb lists. The rearrangement uses TRBV2 and TRBJ1-1; the table assigns TRBD1, which was not confirmed against the DNA. Looked up from germline, CDR1 is SNHLY and CDR2 is FYNNEI. A total of 12 residues make up the CDR3, ends included. This chain's CDR3 is CASSRGTANPLD.

The table lists this clone with a few counts. The DNA of the CDR3 is TGTGCCAGCAGCATCAGCGGGACCTACGAGCAGTACTTC. Translating it yields CASSISGTYEQYF. This chain uses TRBV5-4 with TRBJ2-7; 7 bases are a match to TRBD2. This CDR3 comprises 13 residues. V was clipped by 4 bases and J by 2 bases; unmatched bases: 3. The germline V gene encodes CDR1 SGHNT and CDR2 YYREEE (reference sequence).

CDR3 nucleotides: TGTGCCAGCGCCCTTAGGGACAGCTCCTACGAGCAGTACTTC. As protein: CASALRDSSYEQYF. The chain uses TRBV11-3 and TRBJ2-7; 7 nucleotides line up with TRBD1. Germline V gives CDR1 SGHNT, CDR2 YENEEA. The V segment lost 8 bases and the J segment 0 bases; nucleotides outside the gene matches: 7. The CDR3 has 14 residues.